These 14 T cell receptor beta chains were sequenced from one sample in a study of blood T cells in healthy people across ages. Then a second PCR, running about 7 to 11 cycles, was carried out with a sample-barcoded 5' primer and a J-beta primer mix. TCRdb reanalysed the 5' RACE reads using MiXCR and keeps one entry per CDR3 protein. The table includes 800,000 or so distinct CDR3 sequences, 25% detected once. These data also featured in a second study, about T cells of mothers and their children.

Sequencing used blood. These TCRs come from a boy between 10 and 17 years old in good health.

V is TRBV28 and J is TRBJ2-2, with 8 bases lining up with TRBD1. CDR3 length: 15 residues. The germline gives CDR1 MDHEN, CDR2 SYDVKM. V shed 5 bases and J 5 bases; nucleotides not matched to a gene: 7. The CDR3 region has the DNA TGTGCCAGCAGTGACAGGGGCCGTCGGACCGGGGAGCTGTTTTTT. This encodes CASSDRGRRTGELFF. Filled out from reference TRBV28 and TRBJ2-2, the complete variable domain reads DVKVTQSSRYLVKRTGEKVFLECVQDMDHENMFWYRQDPGLGLRLIYFSYDVKMKEKGDIPEGYSVSREKKERFSLILESASTNQTSMYLCASSDRGRRTGELFFGEGSRLTVL.

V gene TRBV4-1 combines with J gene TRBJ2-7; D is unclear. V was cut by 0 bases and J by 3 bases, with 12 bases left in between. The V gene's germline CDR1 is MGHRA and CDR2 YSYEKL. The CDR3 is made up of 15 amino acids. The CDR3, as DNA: TGCGCCAGCAGCCAAGATTGGGGTGAACTCTACGAGCAGTACTTC. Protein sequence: CASSQDWGELYEQYF.

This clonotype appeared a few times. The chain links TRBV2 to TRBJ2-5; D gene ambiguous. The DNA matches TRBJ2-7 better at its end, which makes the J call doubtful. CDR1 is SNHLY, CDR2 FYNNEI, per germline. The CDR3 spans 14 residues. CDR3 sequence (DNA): TGTGCCAGCATACCTGGGAAGGTCACCTACGAGCAGTACTTC. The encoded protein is CASIPGKVTYEQYF.

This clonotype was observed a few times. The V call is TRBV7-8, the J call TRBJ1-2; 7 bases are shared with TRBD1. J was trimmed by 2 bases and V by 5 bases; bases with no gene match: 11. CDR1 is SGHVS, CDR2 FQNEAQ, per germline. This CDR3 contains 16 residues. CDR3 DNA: TGTGCCAGCAGCATTGAGCCGGGACAGAAAAACTATGGCTACACCTTC. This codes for CASSIEPGQKNYGYTF.

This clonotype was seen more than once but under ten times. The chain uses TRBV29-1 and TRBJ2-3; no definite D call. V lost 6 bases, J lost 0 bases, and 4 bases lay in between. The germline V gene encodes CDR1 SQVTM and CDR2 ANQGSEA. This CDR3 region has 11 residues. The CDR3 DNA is TGCAGCGTACCAAGCACAGATACGCAGTATTTT. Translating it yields CSVPSTDTQYF.

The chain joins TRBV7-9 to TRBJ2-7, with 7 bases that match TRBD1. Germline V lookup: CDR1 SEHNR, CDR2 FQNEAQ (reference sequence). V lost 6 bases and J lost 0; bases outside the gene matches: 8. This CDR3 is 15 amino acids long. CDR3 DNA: TGTGCCAGCAGTAGAGGACAGGAGTACTCCTACGAGCAGTACTTC. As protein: CASSRGQEYSYEQYF.

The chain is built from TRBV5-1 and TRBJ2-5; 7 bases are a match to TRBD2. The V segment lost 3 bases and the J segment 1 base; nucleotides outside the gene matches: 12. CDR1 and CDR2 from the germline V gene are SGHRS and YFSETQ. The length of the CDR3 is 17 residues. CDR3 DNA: TGCGCCAGCAGCTGGGGGGGTGTGGCTAGCGGCCAAGAGACCCAGTACTTC. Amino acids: CASSWGGVASGQETQYF.

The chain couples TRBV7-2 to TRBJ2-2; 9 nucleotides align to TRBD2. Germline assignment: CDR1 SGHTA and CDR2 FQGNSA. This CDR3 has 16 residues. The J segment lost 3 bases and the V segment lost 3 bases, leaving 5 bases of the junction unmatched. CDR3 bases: TGTGCCAGCAGCTTCGCGGGGGGGCCGGACACCGGGGAGCTGTTTTTT. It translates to CASSFAGGPDTGELFF. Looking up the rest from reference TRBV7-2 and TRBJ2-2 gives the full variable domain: GAGVSQSPSNKVTEKGKDVELRCDPISGHTALYWYRQSLGQGLEFLIYFQGNSAPDKSGLPSDRFSAERTGGSVSTLTIQRTQQEDSAVYLCASSFAGGPDTGELFFGEGSRLTVL.

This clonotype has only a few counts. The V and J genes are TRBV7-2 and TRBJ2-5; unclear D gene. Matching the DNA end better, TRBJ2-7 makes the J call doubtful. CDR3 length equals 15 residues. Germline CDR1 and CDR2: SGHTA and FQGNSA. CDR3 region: CASSLQGSLSYEQYF. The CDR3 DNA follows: TGTGCCAGCAGCTTACAAGGCAGCCTCTCCTACGAGCAGTACTTC.

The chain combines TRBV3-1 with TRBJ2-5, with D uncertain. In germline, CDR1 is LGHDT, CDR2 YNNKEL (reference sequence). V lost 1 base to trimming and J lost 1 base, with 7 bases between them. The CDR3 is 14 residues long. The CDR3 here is CASSQGPRQETQYF. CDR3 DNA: TGTGCCAGCAGCCAAGGACCTCGCCAAGAGACCCAGTACTTC.

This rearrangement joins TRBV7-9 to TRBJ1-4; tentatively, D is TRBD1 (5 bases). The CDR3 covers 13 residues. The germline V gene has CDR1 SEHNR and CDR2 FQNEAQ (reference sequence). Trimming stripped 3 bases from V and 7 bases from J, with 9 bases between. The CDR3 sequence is CASSFQGSEKLFF. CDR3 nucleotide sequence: TGTGCCAGCAGCTTCCAGGGTAGTGAAAAACTGTTTTTT.

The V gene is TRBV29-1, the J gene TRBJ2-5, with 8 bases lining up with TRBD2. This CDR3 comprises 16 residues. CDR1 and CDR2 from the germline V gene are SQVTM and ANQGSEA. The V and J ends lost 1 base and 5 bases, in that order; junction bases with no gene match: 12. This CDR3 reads CSVEAFGGGLGETQYF. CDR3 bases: TGCAGCGTTGAAGCTTTCGGCGGGGGGTTGGGGGAGACCCAGTACTTC. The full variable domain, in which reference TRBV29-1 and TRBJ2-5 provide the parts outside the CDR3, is SAVISQKPSRDICQRGTSLTIQCQVDSQVTMMFWYRQQPGQSLTLIATANQGSEATYESGFVIDKFPISRPNLTFSTLTVSNMSPEDSSIYLCSVEAFGGGLGETQYFGPGTRLLVL.

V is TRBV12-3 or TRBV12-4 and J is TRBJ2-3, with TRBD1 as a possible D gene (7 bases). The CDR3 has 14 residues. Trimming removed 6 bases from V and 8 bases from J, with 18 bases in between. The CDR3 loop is CASRPGTPGGTQYF. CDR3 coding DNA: TGTGCCAGCAGACCCGGGACTCCAGGGGGTACGCAGTATTTT.

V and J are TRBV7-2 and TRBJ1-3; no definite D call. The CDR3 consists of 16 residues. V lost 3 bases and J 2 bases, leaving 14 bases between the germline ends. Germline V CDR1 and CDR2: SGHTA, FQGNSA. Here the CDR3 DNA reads TGTGCCAGCAGCTTCAGGTCCGCCGGGCCTGGAAACACCATATATTTT. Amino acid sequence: CASSFRSAGPGNTIYF.